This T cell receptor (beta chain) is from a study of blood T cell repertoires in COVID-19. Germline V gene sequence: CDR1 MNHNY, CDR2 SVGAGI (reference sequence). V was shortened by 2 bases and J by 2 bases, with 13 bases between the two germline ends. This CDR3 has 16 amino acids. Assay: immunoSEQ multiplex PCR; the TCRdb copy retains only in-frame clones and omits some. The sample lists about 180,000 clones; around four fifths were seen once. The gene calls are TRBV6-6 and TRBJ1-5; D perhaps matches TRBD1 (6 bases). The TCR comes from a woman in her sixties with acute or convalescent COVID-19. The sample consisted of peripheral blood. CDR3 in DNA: TGTGCCAGCAGTTACCCACAGGGTACGGGCAATCAGCCCCAGCATTTT. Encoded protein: CASSYPQGTGNQPQHF.